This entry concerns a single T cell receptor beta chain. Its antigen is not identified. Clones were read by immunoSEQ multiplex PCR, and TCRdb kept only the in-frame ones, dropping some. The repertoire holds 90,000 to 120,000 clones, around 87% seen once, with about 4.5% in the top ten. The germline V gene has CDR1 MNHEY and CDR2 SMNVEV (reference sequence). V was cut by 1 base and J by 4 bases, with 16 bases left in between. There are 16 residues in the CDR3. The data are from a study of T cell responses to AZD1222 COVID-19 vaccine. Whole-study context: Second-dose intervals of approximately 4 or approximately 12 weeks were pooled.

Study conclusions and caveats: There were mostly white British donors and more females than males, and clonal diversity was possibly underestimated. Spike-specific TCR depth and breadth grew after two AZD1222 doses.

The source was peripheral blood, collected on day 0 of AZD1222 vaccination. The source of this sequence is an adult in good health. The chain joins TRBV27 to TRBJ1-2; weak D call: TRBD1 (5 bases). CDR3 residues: CASSLYRQGIFYGYTF. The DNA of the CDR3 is TGTGCCAGCAGTTTATACCGGCAGGGTATATTCTATGGCTACACCTTC.